The sequence of this T cell receptor beta chain was determined in a study of technical replicates of blood from several donors (dated by TCRdb to the late 2010s). A remark on this clone: Its antigen is unknown. Per-nucleotide qualities are absent, and no much larger clonotype sits a single base away.

Receptor libraries were prepared by the immunoSEQ multiplex PCR assay. TCRdb re-hosts the immuneACCESS table, in-frame sequences only. Its copies lack some clones; in the studies checked, an unresolved V gene accounts for under half of them, and the cause for the rest is not known. The sample table lists roughly 80,000 clones, 90% to 95% of them with a count of one. The ten largest clones capture 0.35% to 0.4% of the sample. The CDR3 runs 18 residues from the cysteine to the phenylalanine. CDR3 DNA is the only sequence kept; it has 54 bases, read in frame from the first base. The germline V gene yields SGDLS for CDR1 and YYNGEE for CDR2. Trimming takes 3 bases from V and 6 bases from J, and the germline ends sit 27 bases apart.

Sequences were obtained from T cells isolated from PBMCs. This TCR came from a human donor in good health. The receptor chain draws on TRBV9 and TRBJ1-1, with a tentative D gene TRBD1 over 6 matching bases. The DNA sequence is as follows: TGTGCCAGCAGCGATGTTTATGGAAGGGCAGGGGAGGGGGCTGAAGCTTTCTTT. Its translation reads: CASSDVYGRAGEGAEAFF.